One sample yielded the 5 T cell receptor beta chains listed below, sequenced in a study of blood T cells in healthy people across ages. A second PCR of roughly 7 to 11 cycles used a sample-barcoded 5' primer and a J-beta primer mix. TCRdb reprocessed the 5' RACE reads with MiXCR, giving one entry per CDR3 protein. The sample has about 1,400,000 distinct CDR3 sequences, roughly 60% seen once. The sample was blood. The receptor set was obtained from a young man in good health.

V gene TRBV4-1 combines with J gene TRBJ1-5; TRBD1 might be the D (5 bases). Trimming removed 4 bases from V and 2 bases from J, with 15 bases in between. The CDR3 is 16 amino acids. Germline loops: CDR1 MGHRA, CDR2 YSYEKL. CDR3 region: CASSPEAGLGNQPQHF. CDR3 DNA: TGCGCCAGCAGCCCGGAGGCAGGGTTGGGCAATCAGCCCCAGCATTTT.

The rearrangement links TRBV20-1 to TRBJ2-4; no clear D gene. The CDR3 covers 12 residues. CDR1 and CDR2 from the germline V gene are DFQATT and SNEGSKA (reference sequence). V was cut by 6 bases and J by 5 bases, with 11 bases left in between. The CDR3 nucleotides read TGCAGTGCCGCATATGTGGAAAACATTCAGTACTTC. It codes for CSAAYVENIQYF.

This clonotype has more than one count but fewer than ten. The V call is TRBV7-9, the J call TRBJ2-4, with D possibly TRBD2 on 6 matching bases. Matching the DNA end better, TRBJ2-5 makes the J call doubtful. Germline V CDR1 and CDR2: SEHNR, FQNEAQ (reference sequence). CDR3 length: 18 residues. The CDR3 is CASSARGLPQNLQETQYF. The CDR3 coding sequence is TGTGCCAGCAGCGCGCGGGGCCTGCCCCAAAACCTCCAAGAGACCCAGTACTTC.

The chain carries TRBV7-9 and TRBJ1-4; unclear D gene. Germline CDR1 and CDR2: SEHNR and FQNEAQ (reference sequence). Trimming left V 6 bases short and J 1 base short, with 9 bases between. The CDR3 loop spans 14 amino acids. For the CDR3, the DNA is TGTGCCAGCAGTCCAATGGGAACTAATGAAAAACTGTTTTTT. Its translation: CASSPMGTNEKLFF. Using reference TRBV7-9 and TRBJ1-4 for the parts outside the CDR3, the full variable domain is DTGVSQNPRHKITKRGQNVTFRCDPISEHNRLYWYRQTLGQGPEFLTYFQNEAQLEKSRLLSDRFSAERPKGSFSTLEIQRTEQGDSAMYLCASSPMGTNEKLFFGSGTQLSVL.

CDR3 amino acids: CASSLFLWREVDNEQFF. For the CDR3, the DNA is TGTGCCAGCAGCTTATTTTTGTGGCGGGAGGTTGACAATGAGCAGTTCTTC. The chain combines TRBV7-2 with TRBJ2-1; 8 bases align to TRBD2. From germline, CDR1 is SGHTA and CDR2 FQGNSA. The CDR3 spans 17 residues. Trimming removed 2 bases from V and 5 bases from J; junction bases left unmatched: 11.